Following are 24 T cell receptor beta chains from one sample sequenced in a study of T cell responses to AZD1222 COVID-19 vaccine. TCRdb's table, derived via immunoSEQ multiplex PCR, lists solely in-frame clones and lacks some. The data contain around 100,000 clones, approximately 87% of them singletons. Specimen: peripheral blood, collected on day 0 of AZD1222 vaccination. The source is an adult in good health.

The V call is TRBV5-6, the J call TRBJ1-1, with D maybe TRBD1 (6 bases). CDR1 and CDR2 from the germline V gene are SGHDT and YYEEEE. V was clipped by 0 bases and J by 4 bases, with 10 bases between them. The CDR3 runs 14 residues. In nucleotides, the CDR3 is TGTGCCAGCAGCTTGGCGGGGGCAGGCACTGAAGCTTTCTTT. This sequence encodes CASSLAGAGTEAFF.

J is TRBJ2-7 and V is TRBV5-4; the match to TRBD2 covers 8 bases. After removal of 4 bases from V and 4 bases from J, the junction contained 10 bases not matched to a gene. The germline gives CDR1 SGHNT, CDR2 YYREEE (reference sequence). This CDR3 contains 15 residues. For the CDR3, the DNA is TGTGCCAGCAGCGTCAGTCCGGGGGGGGGATACGAGCAGTACTTC. Its protein product is CASSVSPGGGYEQYF.

In its sample, this clone was seen once. V is TRBV10-3 and J is TRBJ1-1, with a tentative D call TRBD1 (5 bases). This CDR3 region has 13 residues. Germline V CDR1 and CDR2: ENHRY, SYGVKD. With 4 bases removed from V and 6 bases from J, the gap between germline ends came to 12 bases. The CDR3 DNA reads as TGTGCCATCAGTGGCCTCCAGGGATCTGAAGCTTTCTTT. Amino acid sequence: CAISGLQGSEAFF.

The rearrangement joins TRBV19 to TRBJ1-1, with 7 bases lining up with TRBD1. The V gene's germline CDR1 is LNHDA and CDR2 SQIVND (reference sequence). This CDR3 contains 14 residues. V lost 5 bases, J lost 7 bases, and 10 bases stayed unmatched. The CDR3 DNA is TGTGCCAGTAGTCTCCATCGACAGGGCGGTGAAGCTTTCTTT. This codes for CASSLHRQGGEAFF.

This chain links TRBV6-5 with TRBJ1-1; maybe TRBD1 (6 bases). Germline-derived CDR1 and CDR2 are MNHEY and SVGAGI. The CDR3 runs to 14 residues. Between the trimmed V and J ends, which lost 4 bases and 5 bases, there was a span of 14 bases. The CDR3 sequence is CASSLLGGGTEAFF. The DNA for the CDR3 is TGTGCCAGCAGTTTATTAGGGGGAGGGACTGAAGCTTTCTTT.

The rearrangement uses TRBV28 and TRBJ2-1, with 10 nucleotides matching TRBD1. This CDR3 region has 14 residues. Germline CDR1 is MDHEN and CDR2 is SYDVKM. V lost 7 bases and J lost 7; bases outside the gene matches: 7. Here the CDR3 reads CASIRQGAINEQFF. As DNA, the CDR3 is TGTGCCAGCATTAGACAGGGGGCGATTAATGAGCAGTTCTTC.

This clone was recorded only once. The J gene is TRBJ1-1, the V gene TRBV29-1, with TRBD1 matching 7 bases. The V gene's germline CDR1 is SQVTM and CDR2 ANQGSEA. Trimming removed 6 bases from V and 0 bases from J; junction bases left unmatched: 7. The CDR3 is 14 residues long. As DNA, the CDR3 is TGCAGCGTCCAGGGGGAGAACATGAACACTGAAGCTTTCTTT. Its protein is CSVQGENMNTEAFF.

There are a few counts of this clone. The rearrangement links TRBV2 to TRBJ2-2, with D possibly being TRBD1 (5 bases). The CDR3 covers 16 residues. Germline V gene lookup returns CDR1 SNHLY and CDR2 FYNNEI. The V and J ends lost 2 bases and 0 bases respectively, with 10 bases between them. CDR3 nucleotide sequence: TGTGCCAGCAGTGAAACAGGCACCGCGAACACCGGGGAGCTGTTTTTT. This gives the protein CASSETGTANTGELFF.

The V and J genes are TRBV5-4 and TRBJ2-7; no clear D gene. Germline V CDR1 and CDR2: SGHNT, YYREEE (reference sequence). V was pared by 2 bases and J by 1 base, with 22 bases between. The CDR3 spans 18 residues. The CDR3 loop is CASSFPSSTGRRSYEQYF. CDR3 bases: TGTGCCAGCAGCTTCCCCTCTTCCACGGGCCGAAGGTCCTACGAGCAGTACTTC.

This chain links TRBV11-2 with TRBJ1-6, with 7 bases lining up with TRBD1. Trimming cost V 5 bases and J 9 bases; bases outside gene matches: 7. The CDR3 runs to 14 residues. Germline V gives CDR1 SGHAT, CDR2 FQNNGV. The CDR3 is CASSPDRVGSPLHF. The DNA for the CDR3 is TGTGCCAGCAGCCCAGACAGGGTTGGTTCACCCCTCCACTTT.

This clone showed up just once. The chain employs TRBV25-1 and TRBJ1-6; D unresolved. The germline CDR1 and CDR2 sequences are MGHDK and SYGVNS. This CDR3 contains 14 residues. The germline V and J ends were trimmed by 9 bases and 0 bases, with 9 bases remaining between them. The CDR3, as DNA: TGTGCCAGTCTCGGGAGCTCCTATAATTCACCCCTCCACTTT. It translates to CASLGSSYNSPLHF.

The rearrangement links TRBV12-3 or TRBV12-4 to TRBJ2-5; no definite D call. V lost 1 base, J lost 2 bases, and 5 bases lay in between. The CDR3 consists of 13 residues. The CDR3 loop is CASSLGIQETQYF. The CDR3 region has the DNA TGTGCCAGCAGTTTAGGCATTCAAGAGACCCAGTACTTC.

The genes are TRBV4-1 and TRBJ2-7; 11 bases are a match to TRBD1. Germline V gene sequence: CDR1 MGHRA, CDR2 YSYEKL. The CDR3 spans 16 residues. V lost 4 bases, J lost 2 bases, and 7 bases stayed unmatched. The CDR3 DNA reads as TGCGCCAGCAGCCCACGCGGGACAGGGGGTACCTACGAGCAGTACTTC. This sequence encodes CASSPRGTGGTYEQYF.

V usage is TRBV19 and J usage is TRBJ2-1; 11 nucleotides agree with TRBD2. This CDR3 is 13 amino acids long. The germline gives CDR1 LNHDA, CDR2 SQIVND (reference sequence). J gave up 10 bases and V 4 bases, and 3 bases lay outside the gene matches. CDR3 protein: CASSTSGRTEQFF. CDR3 nucleotide sequence: TGTGCCAGTAGTACTAGCGGGAGGACAGAGCAGTTCTTC. The entire variable domain, with the rest obtained from reference TRBV19 and TRBJ2-1, is as follows: DGGITQSPKYLFRKEGQNVTLSCEQNLNHDAMYWYRQDPGQGLRLIYYSQIVNDFQKGDIAEGYSVSREKKESFPLTVTSAQKNPTAFYLCASSTSGRTEQFFGPGTRLTVL.

The V gene is TRBV21-1, the J gene TRBJ2-1; the table's D call TRBD2 went unverified against the DNA. TRBV21-1 is assigned pseudogene status. This CDR3 comprises 16 residues. Written as DNA, the CDR3 is TGTGCCAGCAGCTCCGAAAGGAGGGAGGGCCGCGATGAGCAGTTCTTC. It codes for CASSSERREGRDEQFF.

The chain recombines TRBV10-2 with TRBJ1-2; D may be TRBD1 (5 bases). Between the trimmed V and J ends, which lost 4 bases and 4 bases, there was a span of 13 bases. This CDR3 spans 14 amino acids. CDR1 WSHSY and CDR2 SAAADI come from the germline V gene. CDR3 coding DNA: TGCGCCAGCAGTGTAGGCCTAGGGGCCTATGGCTACACCTTC. The encoded protein is CASSVGLGAYGYTF.

This chain links TRBV6-5 with TRBJ1-1; no reliable D call. Germline V gene sequence: CDR1 MNHEY, CDR2 SVGAGI. V lost 1 base, J lost 1 base, and 10 bases lay in between. There are 15 residues in the CDR3. This chain's CDR3 is CASSYYLAENTEAFF. The CDR3 DNA is TGTGCCAGCAGTTACTATCTGGCGGAGAACACTGAAGCTTTCTTT.

This clone was picked up one time. The chain carries TRBV4-1 and TRBJ1-5; D is possibly TRBD1 (5 bases). V was cut by 4 bases and J by 6 bases, with 28 bases left in between. The CDR3 spans 19 residues. Germline loops: CDR1 MGHRA, CDR2 YSYEKL. In nucleotides, the CDR3 is TGCGCCAGCAGCCCATCACCCAGGGTCGGATTAAGCGTCGGTCAGCCCCAGCATTTT. Protein sequence: CASSPSPRVGLSVGQPQHF.

This sequence joins TRBV5-1 and TRBJ1-2; no clear D gene. V was pared by 6 bases and J by 0 bases, with 12 bases between. This CDR3 region has 14 residues. Germline CDR1 reads SGHRS; CDR2 reads YFSETQ. The chain's CDR3 is CASTPGDSNYGYTF. The CDR3 DNA reads as TGCGCCAGCACCCCCGGGGATTCTAACTATGGCTACACCTTC.

This chain connects TRBV2 to TRBJ2-5, with 7 bases fitting TRBD2. With 1 base clipped from V and 7 bases from J, the junction kept 9 bases outside the gene matches. Germline V gene sequence: CDR1 SNHLY, CDR2 FYNNEI. There are 15 residues in the CDR3. The CDR3 nucleotides read TGTGCCAGCAGTGAAGGGGGGGGACGGGACGGGACCCAGTACTTC. This sequence encodes CASSEGGGRDGTQYF.

Here the CDR3 reads CASSFAGQATNEQYF. CDR3 coding DNA: TGTGCCAGCAGCTTTGCCGGACAGGCGACTAACGAGCAGTACTTC. The chain couples TRBV11-1 to TRBJ2-7; 7 nucleotides line up with TRBD1. Germline assignment: CDR1 SGHAT and CDR2 FQDESV (reference sequence). The junction had 10 bases not matched to a gene; V was cut back by 3 bases and J by 5 bases. This CDR3 has 15 amino acids.

This chain uses TRBV7-8 with TRBJ1-4, with TRBD1 as a possible D gene (6 bases). The CDR3 spans 15 residues. The germline V gene encodes CDR1 SGHVS and CDR2 FQNEAQ. V was clipped by 2 bases and J by 7 bases, with 14 bases between them. Here the CDR3 reads CASSLTGQSTEKLFF. In DNA, the CDR3 is TGTGCCAGCAGCTTAACAGGACAGAGTACTGAAAAACTGTTTTTT.

This clone appeared a few times. An end of the junction differs from the germline gene, which may be a read error. The rearrangement links TRBV5-6 to TRBJ1-1; no reliable D call. This CDR3 is 11 amino acids long. CDR1 is SGHDT and CDR2 is YYEEEE in the germline V gene. CDR3 sequence (DNA): TGTGCCAGCAGCTTAGGCCAGCCAGCCACCTTT. It encodes CASSLGQPATF.

This chain joins TRBV7-2 and TRBJ1-3; possibly TRBD1 for D (5 bases). The V and J ends lost 3 bases and 7 bases respectively, with 16 bases between them. CDR1 and CDR2 (germline): SGHTA, FQGNSA. The CDR3 has 15 amino acids. This chain's CDR3 is CASSFNAGRRNTIYF. CDR3 coding DNA: TGTGCCAGCAGCTTCAATGCAGGGCGGCGGAACACCATATATTTT.